Below, 4 T cell receptor beta chains from the same sample are listed, as sequenced in a study of T cell repertoires in cytomegalovirus infection. TCRdb redid the calling of the reads with MiXCR, one entry per CDR3 protein. This table holds 270,000 or so distinct CDR3 sequences, about a sixth found once. Input material: CD8+ T cells from PBMCs. The receptors were sampled from a human donor in good health (CMV status not recorded). Some clones in this sample may be carry-over from other donors' samples.

This clonotype was seen at least ten times. J is TRBJ2-7 and V is TRBV7-2; D is ambiguous. This CDR3 is 13 amino acids long. Looked up from germline, CDR1 is SGHTA and CDR2 is FQGNSA. Trimming pared 4 bases from V and 0 bases from J, leaving 7 bases between. In DNA, the CDR3 is TGTGCCAGCAGCTCAGATCCCTCCTACGAGCAGTACTTC. This encodes CASSSDPSYEQYF. Filled out from reference TRBV7-2 and TRBJ2-7, the complete variable domain reads GAGVSQSPSNKVTEKGKDVELRCDPISGHTALYWYRQSLGQGLEFLIYFQGNSAPDKSGLPSDRFSAERTGGSVSTLTIQRTQQEDSAVYLCASSSDPSYEQYFGPGTRLTVT.

This clonotype was observed a handful of times. This rearrangement joins TRBV6-2 or TRBV6-3 to TRBJ2-5; D tentatively fits TRBD1 or TRBD2 (6 bases each). The CDR3 has 14 residues. Trimming stripped 0 bases from V and 4 bases from J, with 9 bases between. The germline V gene encodes CDR1 MNHEY and CDR2 SVGEGT. CDR3 in DNA: TGTGCCAGCAGTTACTCGGGGGGCTTAGAGACCCAGTACTTC. Its protein product is CASSYSGGLETQYF.

At least ten counts were recorded for this clonotype. V is TRBV7-9 and J is TRBJ2-7; D is undetermined. V shed 5 bases and J shed 4 bases, with 6 bases lying between them. The CDR3 contains 11 residues. From germline, CDR1 is SEHNR and CDR2 FQNEAQ (reference sequence). CDR3 nucleotides: TGTGCCAGCAGCGATAAGTACGAGCAGTACTTC. Protein product: CASSDKYEQYF.

This sequence joins TRBV5-1 and TRBJ1-1, with 9 bases matching TRBD1. J was trimmed by 4 bases and V by 2 bases; bases with no gene match: 3. This CDR3 spans 14 amino acids. Germline CDR1 SGHRS, CDR2 YFSETQ. CDR3 sequence reads: CASSLGTGITEAFF. The CDR3 DNA reads TGCGCCAGCAGCTTAGGGACAGGGATCACTGAAGCTTTCTTT.